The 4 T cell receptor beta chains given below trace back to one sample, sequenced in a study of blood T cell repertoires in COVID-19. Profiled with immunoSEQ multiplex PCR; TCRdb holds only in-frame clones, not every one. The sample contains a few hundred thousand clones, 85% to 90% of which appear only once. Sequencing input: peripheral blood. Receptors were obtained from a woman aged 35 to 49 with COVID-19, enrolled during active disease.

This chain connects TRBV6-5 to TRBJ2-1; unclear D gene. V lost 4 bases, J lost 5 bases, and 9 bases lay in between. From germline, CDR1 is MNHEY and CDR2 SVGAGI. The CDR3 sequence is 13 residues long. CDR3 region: CASSSGGDNEQFF. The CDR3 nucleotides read TGTGCCAGCAGTTCCGGCGGTGACAATGAGCAGTTCTTC.

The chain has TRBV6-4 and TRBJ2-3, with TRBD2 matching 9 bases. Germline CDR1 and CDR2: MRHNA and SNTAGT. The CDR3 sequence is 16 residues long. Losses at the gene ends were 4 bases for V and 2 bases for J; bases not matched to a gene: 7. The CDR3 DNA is TGTGCCAGCAGTGCCAGAGCGGGGGGTCCCACAGATACGCAGTATTTT. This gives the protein CASSARAGGPTDTQYF.

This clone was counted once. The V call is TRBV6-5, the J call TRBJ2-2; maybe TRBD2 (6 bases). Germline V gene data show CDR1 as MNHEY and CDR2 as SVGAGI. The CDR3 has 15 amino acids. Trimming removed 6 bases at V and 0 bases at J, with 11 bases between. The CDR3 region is CASRQASANTGELFF. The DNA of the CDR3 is TGTGCCAGCAGACAGGCTAGCGCGAACACCGGGGAGCTGTTTTTT.

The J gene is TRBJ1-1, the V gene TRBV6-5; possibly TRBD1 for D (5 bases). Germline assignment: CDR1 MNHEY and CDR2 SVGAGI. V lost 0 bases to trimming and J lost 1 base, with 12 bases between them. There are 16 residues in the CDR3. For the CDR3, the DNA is TGTGCCAGCAGTTACTCGGGGGGGTGGACGAACACTGAAGCTTTCTTT. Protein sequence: CASSYSGGWTNTEAFF.